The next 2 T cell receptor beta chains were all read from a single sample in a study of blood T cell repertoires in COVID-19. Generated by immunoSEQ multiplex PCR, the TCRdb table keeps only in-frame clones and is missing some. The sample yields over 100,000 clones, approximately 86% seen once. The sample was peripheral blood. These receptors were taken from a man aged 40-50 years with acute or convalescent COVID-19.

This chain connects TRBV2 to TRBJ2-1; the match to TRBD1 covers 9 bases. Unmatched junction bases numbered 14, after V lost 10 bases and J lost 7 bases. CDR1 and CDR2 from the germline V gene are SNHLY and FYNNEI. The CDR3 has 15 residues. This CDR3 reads CATTPPGQGRNEQFF. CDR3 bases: TGTGCCACCACCCCACCGGGACAGGGTAGGAATGAGCAGTTCTTC.

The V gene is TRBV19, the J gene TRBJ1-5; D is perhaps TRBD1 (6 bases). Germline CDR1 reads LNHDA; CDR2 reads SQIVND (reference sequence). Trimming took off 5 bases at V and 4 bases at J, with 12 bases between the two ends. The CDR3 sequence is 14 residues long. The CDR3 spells CASSSRQVNQPQHF. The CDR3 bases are TGTGCCAGTAGTTCCCGACAGGTGAATCAGCCCCAGCATTTT.